The 26 T cell receptor beta chains below were found in one sample sequenced in a study of T cells in Graves' hyperthyroidism and ophthalmopathy. TCR beta CDR3 sequences were amplified from RNA transcripts. Using the HTBI primer set, a first-round RT-PCR was run on the TCR CDR3. TCRdb called the multiplex PCR reads again in MiXCR, with one record for every CDR3 protein. The repertoire holds around 360,000 distinct CDR3 sequences, nearly 15% seen once, with roughly 20% in the top ten. Sequenced material: blood. The receptor set was obtained from a woman in her sixties or seventies with Graves' ophthalmopathy.

This clonotype was recorded at least ten times. The chain employs TRBV30 and TRBJ2-7; D remains unclear. Deletions cut 3 bases from V and 1 base from J, with 10 bases between. CDR1 is GTSNPN and CDR2 is SVGIG in the germline V gene (reference sequence). The CDR3 has 13 residues. The CDR3 sequence is CAWSADRSYEQYF. The CDR3, as DNA: TGTGCCTGGAGCGCCGACCGGTCCTACGAGCAGTACTTC.

This clonotype was found many times. This sequence joins TRBV2 and TRBJ1-6; TRBD1 aligns across 8 bases. The CDR3 loop spans 14 amino acids. The germline V gene has CDR1 SNHLY and CDR2 FYNNEI. V was pared by 6 bases and J by 6 bases, with 4 bases of the junction left unmatched. DNA of the CDR3: TGTGCCAGCAGGGACAGGGTCGGTAATTCACCCCTCCACTTT. This translates into CASRDRVGNSPLHF.

In this sample, this clonotype turned up many times. The rearrangement joins TRBV20-1 to TRBJ2-6; D gene unclear. CDR1 is DFQATT and CDR2 is SNEGSKA in the germline V gene (reference sequence). The germline V and J ends were trimmed by 5 bases and 3 bases, with 11 bases remaining between them. The CDR3 is 14 amino acids. The CDR3 is CSAPKGGGANVLTF. CDR3 nucleotide sequence: TGCAGTGCTCCCAAGGGCGGTGGGGCCAACGTCCTGACTTTC.

Ten or more counts support this clonotype. The chain is built from TRBV6-5 and TRBJ2-7, with 8 bases matching TRBD1. This CDR3 is built from 15 residues. The germline gives CDR1 MNHEY, CDR2 SVGAGI. The trim removed 2 bases at V and 2 bases at J, leaving 5 bases unmatched. The CDR3 reads CASSYAGTGPYEQYF. The DNA of the CDR3 is TGTGCCAGCAGTTACGCCGGGACAGGCCCCTACGAGCAGTACTTC.

The V gene is TRBV6-2 or TRBV6-3, the J gene TRBJ2-2; a weak D match, TRBD1 (5 bases). The germline V gene encodes CDR1 MNHEY and CDR2 SVGEGT. CDR3 length: 17 residues. Trimming removed 0 bases at V and 4 bases at J, with 15 bases between. The CDR3 protein is CASSYSAQGLRTGELFF. The CDR3 nucleotides read TGTGCCAGCAGTTACTCGGCCCAGGGCCTTCGCACCGGGGAGCTGTTTTTT.

The V and J genes are TRBV7-8 and TRBJ1-1, with unresolved D. The germline V gene has CDR1 SGHVS and CDR2 FQNEAQ. This CDR3 has 16 residues. V dropped 5 bases and J dropped 0 bases, with 16 bases sitting between them. The CDR3 DNA is TGTGCCAGCAGCCTTAGGGCAGCTCTAATGAACACTGAAGCTTTCTTT. Residues: CASSLRAALMNTEAFF.

This clonotype was observed many times. The J gene is TRBJ2-5, the V gene TRBV28; TRBD1 or TRBD2 may be the D gene (5 bases each). Trimming shortened V by 5 bases and J by 7 bases, and 14 bases separated the two germline ends. Germline V gives CDR1 MDHEN, CDR2 SYDVKM. The CDR3 runs 13 residues. The CDR3 nucleotides are TGTGCCAGCAGTCCCCTGAGGGGCCGGACCCAGTACTTC. This translates into CASSPLRGRTQYF.

The chain employs TRBV14 and TRBJ2-6, with D perhaps given as TRBD1 or TRBD2 (5 bases each). Germline loops: CDR1 SGHDN, CDR2 FVKESK. The V end was cut by 0 bases, the J end by 0 bases, with 15 bases between. This CDR3 contains 19 residues. The CDR3 nucleotides are TGTGCCAGCAGCCAAGATTGGTGGGGGACGTCCTCTGGGGCCAACGTCCTGACTTTC. The encoded protein is CASSQDWWGTSSGANVLTF. The full variable domain, with the rest looked up from reference TRBV14 and TRBJ2-6, is EAGVTQFPSHSVIEKGQTVTLRCDPISGHDNLYWYRRVMGKEIKFLLHFVKESKQDESGMPNNRFLAERTGGTYSTLKVQPAELEDSGVYFCASSQDWWGTSSGANVLTFGAGSRLTVL.

The CDR3 region has the DNA TGTGCCAGCAGTTACCAACCCTTGGGGAGGGAGACCCAGTACTTC. Protein: CASSYQPLGRETQYF. The chain recombines TRBV6-5 with TRBJ2-5; D is perhaps TRBD2 (6 bases). The CDR3 covers 15 residues. V was pared by 2 bases and J by 5 bases, with 15 bases between. CDR1 is MNHEY and CDR2 is SVGAGI in the germline V gene.

The table lists this clonotype with a few counts. The chain combines TRBV25-1 with TRBJ1-1; perhaps TRBD1 as D (5 bases). The CDR3 consists of 13 residues. Germline V gene lookup returns CDR1 MGHDK and CDR2 SYGVNS. The germline V and J ends were trimmed by 2 bases and 8 bases, with 12 bases remaining between them. CDR3 coding DNA: TGTGCCAGCAGTGAAATTCAGGGAGGGGAAGCTTTCTTT. Translating it yields CASSEIQGGEAFF.

V gene TRBV7-9 combines with J gene TRBJ2-7, with D perhaps matching TRBD2 (5 bases). Deletions cut 4 bases from V and 2 bases from J, with 12 bases between. CDR1 SEHNR and CDR2 FQNEAQ come from the germline V gene (reference sequence). The CDR3 is made up of 14 amino acids. CDR3 DNA: TGTGCCAGCAGCTCAGGCGGGTTCGCCTACGAGCAGTACTTC. It translates to CASSSGGFAYEQYF.

In its sample, this clonotype was seen many times. This sequence joins TRBV29-1 and TRBJ2-5; D uncertain. V was pared by 5 bases and J by 1 base, with 8 bases between. Germline V gene lookup returns CDR1 SQVTM and CDR2 ANQGSEA. The CDR3 consists of 12 residues. CDR3 DNA: TGCAGCGTTTCGCAGAGCCAAGAGACCCAGTACTTC. This translates into CSVSQSQETQYF.

This clonotype was observed at least ten times. This chain joins TRBV7-3 and TRBJ2-3; 9 bases fit TRBD2. The CDR3 covers 15 residues. J was trimmed by 4 bases and V by 1 base; bases with no gene match: 3. Germline V gene data show CDR1 as SGHTA and CDR2 as FQGTGA. The CDR3 reads CASSLIAGAADTQYF. CDR3 DNA sequence: TGTGCCAGCAGCTTAATAGCGGGAGCCGCAGATACGCAGTATTTT. Combining the CDR3 with reference TRBV7-3 and TRBJ2-3 gives the whole variable domain GAGVSQTPSNKVTEKGKYVELRCDPISGHTALYWYRQSLGQGPEFLIYFQGTGAADDSGLPNDRFFAVRPEGSVSTLKIQRTERGDSAVYLCASSLIAGAADTQYFGPGTRLTVL.

A few counts support this clonotype. The chain couples TRBV9 to TRBJ2-3, with 10 positions matching TRBD2. CDR1 and CDR2 (germline): SGDLS, YYNGEE. Trimming took 4 bases from V and 1 from J; bases not matched to a gene: 6. The CDR3 length is 16 residues. The CDR3 sequence: CASSILSGGGTDTQYF. In DNA form, the CDR3 reads TGTGCCAGCAGCATCTTAAGCGGGGGGGGCACAGATACGCAGTATTTT.

This clonotype was seen repeatedly, ten times or more. V usage is TRBV20-1 and J usage is TRBJ2-2; 12 bases agree with TRBD2. The CDR3 has 15 amino acids. Germline V gene sequence: CDR1 DFQATT, CDR2 SNEGSKA (reference sequence). The V gene end was trimmed by 5 bases and the J gene end by 6 bases; junction bases not matched to a gene: 7. Here the CDR3 reads CSARGLAGSSGELFF. The CDR3 DNA reads TGCAGTGCTCGAGGACTAGCGGGATCTTCCGGGGAGCTGTTTTTT.

Many counts were recorded for this clonotype. This rearrangement joins TRBV12-3 or TRBV12-4 to TRBJ1-1; D gene unclear. The CDR3 covers 13 residues. V shed 6 bases and J shed 4 bases, with 12 bases lying between them. CDR3 sequence reads: CASSRLWGTEAFF. DNA for the CDR3: TGTGCCAGCAGCCGATTATGGGGCACTGAAGCTTTCTTT.

This clonotype was counted between two and nine times. The CDR3 region is CSAQPPGSADTQYF. The CDR3 coding sequence is TGCAGTGCCCAACCCCCGGGAAGCGCAGATACGCAGTATTTT. V and J are TRBV20-1 and TRBJ2-3, with D possibly being TRBD2 (5 bases). V was clipped by 6 bases and J by 4 bases, with 17 bases between them. The CDR3 contains 14 residues. Germline CDR1 reads DFQATT; CDR2 reads SNEGSKA (reference sequence).

This clonotype was seen many times. The rearrangement joins TRBV7-9 to TRBJ2-7, with D possibly TRBD1 on 6 matching bases. The ends were cut back, 5 bases at V and 2 bases at J, with 13 bases in the middle. The length of the CDR3 is 14 residues. Germline V CDR1 and CDR2: SEHNR, FQNEAQ (reference sequence). This chain's CDR3 is CASSQGQNPYEQYF. CDR3 nucleotide sequence: TGTGCCAGCAGCCAGGGGCAGAATCCCTACGAGCAGTACTTC. Filled out from reference TRBV7-9 and TRBJ2-7, the complete variable domain reads DTGVSQNPRHKITKRGQNVTFRCDPISEHNRLYWYRQTLGQGPEFLTYFQNEAQLEKSRLLSDRFSAERPKGSFSTLEIQRTEQGDSAMYLCASSQGQNPYEQYFGPGTRLTVT.

The chain combines TRBV28 with TRBJ2-7; 13 bases fit TRBD2. The CDR3 spans 16 residues. The germline V gene has CDR1 MDHEN and CDR2 SYDVKM. The ends lost 4 bases at V and 7 bases at J; junction bases unmatched: 10. The CDR3 reads CASSSGTSGIPGEQYF. Written as DNA, the CDR3 is TGTGCCAGCAGTTCGGGGACTAGCGGGATACCGGGGGAGCAGTACTTC.

This clonotype appeared a few times. The chain recombines TRBV27 with TRBJ1-6; a possible D gene is TRBD1 (5 bases). There are 15 residues in the CDR3. Germline CDR1 is MNHEY and CDR2 is SMNVEV (reference sequence). Between the trimmed V and J ends, which lost 0 bases and 9 bases, there was a span of 12 bases. The CDR3 DNA reads TGTGCCAGCAGTTTATCGGTCAGGGTGGGTTCACCCCTCCACTTT. Translating gives CASSLSVRVGSPLHF.

There are many counts of this clonotype. The J gene is TRBJ2-6, the V gene TRBV28; TRBD1 might be the D (5 bases). Per the germline V gene, CDR1 is MDHEN and CDR2 is SYDVKM. The CDR3 contains 16 residues. Trimming removed 3 bases at V and 1 base at J, with 10 bases between. The CDR3: CASSFLSGSGANVLTF. CDR3 sequence (DNA): TGTGCCAGCAGTTTCCTCTCAGGGTCTGGGGCCAACGTCCTGACTTTC.

The chain couples TRBV24-1 to TRBJ1-5, with D unclear. Germline V lookup: CDR1 KGHDR, CDR2 SFDVKD. The CDR3 length is 14 residues. Deletions cut 5 bases from V and 3 bases from J, with 10 bases between. The CDR3 spells CATSVTGINQPQHF. CDR3 coding DNA: TGTGCCACCAGTGTTACGGGGATCAATCAGCCCCAGCATTTT.

The table lists this clonotype with many counts. The chain uses TRBV6-1 and TRBJ2-3, with D possibly TRBD1 on 5 matching bases. This CDR3 spans 14 amino acids. Germline CDR1 is MNHNS and CDR2 is SASEGT. V gave up 7 bases and J gave up 5 bases, with 16 bases separating them. The CDR3 DNA sequence: TGTGCCAGCACAGGGATAGGCCTAGGAGATACGCAGTATTTT. This sequence encodes CASTGIGLGDTQYF.

This clonotype was recorded many times. V is TRBV29-1 and J is TRBJ2-3, with 9 bases lining up with TRBD1. Trimming took 8 bases from V and 6 from J; bases not matched to a gene: 12. Per germline, CDR1 SQVTM and CDR2 ANQGSEA. The CDR3 length is 14 residues. CDR3 protein: CSLSGDRVRDTQYF. In DNA, the CDR3 is TGCAGCTTATCCGGGGACAGGGTACGGGATACGCAGTATTTT.

Notes on this clonotype: Since a much larger clone is just one base distant, this may be a read error. The rearrangement links TRBV7-6 to TRBJ2-7; the match to TRBD2 covers 7 bases. CDR3 length equals 14 residues. In germline, CDR1 is SGHVS, CDR2 FNYEAQ. The ends lost 2 bases at V and 3 bases at J; junction bases unmatched: 4. The CDR3 reads CASSLRLADYEQYF. The CDR3 DNA sequence: TGTGCCAGCAGCTTAAGGCTAGCGGACTACGAGCAGTACTTC.

Concerning this clonotype: At one end the junction does not follow the germline gene, possibly because of a read error. This rearrangement joins TRBV5-1 to TRBJ2-2, with a tentative D call TRBD2 (6 bases). Per germline, CDR1 SGHRS and CDR2 YFSETQ. This CDR3 is 15 amino acids long. This chain's CDR3 is CASSLGSGVTGEPFF. CDR3 nucleotide sequence: TGCGCCAGCAGCTTGGGTAGCGGAGTCACCGGGGAGCCGTTTTTT.